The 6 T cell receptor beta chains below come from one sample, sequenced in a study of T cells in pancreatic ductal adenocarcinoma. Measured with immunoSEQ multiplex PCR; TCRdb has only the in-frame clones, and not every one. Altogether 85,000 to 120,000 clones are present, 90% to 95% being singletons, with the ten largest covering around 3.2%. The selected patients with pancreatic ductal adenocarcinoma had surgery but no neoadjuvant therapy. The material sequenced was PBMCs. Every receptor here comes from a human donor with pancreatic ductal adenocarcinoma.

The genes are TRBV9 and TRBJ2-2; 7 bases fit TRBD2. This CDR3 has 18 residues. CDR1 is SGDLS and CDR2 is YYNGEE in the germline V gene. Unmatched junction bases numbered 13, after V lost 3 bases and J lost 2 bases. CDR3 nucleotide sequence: TGTGCCAGCAGCGGCGGGGGAGTGGTTAGCGCTAACACCGGGGAGCTGTTTTTT. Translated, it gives CASSGGGVVSANTGELFF.

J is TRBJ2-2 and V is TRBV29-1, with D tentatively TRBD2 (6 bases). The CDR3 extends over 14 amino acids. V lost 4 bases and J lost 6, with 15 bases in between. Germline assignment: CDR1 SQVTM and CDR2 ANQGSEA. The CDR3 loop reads CSVARRDSSGELFF. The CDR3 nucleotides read TGCAGCGTTGCACGGAGGGATAGCTCCGGGGAGCTGTTTTTT.

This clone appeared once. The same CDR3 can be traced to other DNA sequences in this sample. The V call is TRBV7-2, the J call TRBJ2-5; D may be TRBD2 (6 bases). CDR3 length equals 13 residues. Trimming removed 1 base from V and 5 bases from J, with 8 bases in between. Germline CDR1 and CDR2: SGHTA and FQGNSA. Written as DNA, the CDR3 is TGTGCCAGCAGCTTAGGGCTAGCGGAGACCCAGTACTTC. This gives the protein CASSLGLAETQYF.

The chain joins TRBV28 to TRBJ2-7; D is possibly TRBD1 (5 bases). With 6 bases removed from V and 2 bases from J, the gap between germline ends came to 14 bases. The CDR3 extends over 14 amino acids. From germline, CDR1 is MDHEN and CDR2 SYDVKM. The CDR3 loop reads CASSLYRTTYEQYF. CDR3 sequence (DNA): TGTGCCAGCAGCCTCTACAGGACCACCTACGAGCAGTACTTC.

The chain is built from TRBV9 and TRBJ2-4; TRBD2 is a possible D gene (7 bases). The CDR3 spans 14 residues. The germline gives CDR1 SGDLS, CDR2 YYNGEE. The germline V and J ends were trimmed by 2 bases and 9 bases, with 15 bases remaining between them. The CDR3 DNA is TGTGCCAGCAGCGTTGGCGGGGGCCGGGCCATTCAGTACTTC. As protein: CASSVGGGRAIQYF.

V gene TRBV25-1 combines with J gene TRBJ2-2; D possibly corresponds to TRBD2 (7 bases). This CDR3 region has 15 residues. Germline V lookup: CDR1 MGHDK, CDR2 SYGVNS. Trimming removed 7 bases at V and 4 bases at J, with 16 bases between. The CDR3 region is CASMQAAGATGELFF. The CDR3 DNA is TGTGCCAGCATGCAAGCTGCGGGGGCCACCGGGGAGCTGTTTTTT.